This entry features one T cell receptor (beta chain) sequence. Its antigen remains unidentified. The V and J ends lost 1 base and 10 bases respectively, with 11 bases between them. Looked up from germline, CDR1 is MGHRA and CDR2 is YSYEKL. The length of the CDR3 is 13 residues. Sample time point: inflamed ileum from the surgical specimen. The data originate from a study of T cell repertoires in ileal Crohn's disease. Across the study: About half of patients got postoperative therapy: 11 thiopurines, around 19 anti-TNF. The M0 sample came from the inflamed ileal portion of the resected specimen. Per sample, roughly 0.45 micrograms of biopsy DNA were TCRB immunosequenced.

Profiling relied on immunoSEQ multiplex PCR, and the TCRdb table lists in-frame clones only, not all of them. This table has about 18,000 clones, approximately 80% appearing once. Study results and caveats: Active smokers at surgery had more clonal expansions than non-smokers.

The specimen was ileal tissue. V gene TRBV4-1 combines with J gene TRBJ2-1; weak D call: TRBD2 (5 bases). This TCR was sampled from an adult with Crohn's disease. The CDR3 sequence: CASSQGRVNEQFF. The CDR3 nucleotides read TGCGCCAGCAGCCAAGGGCGGGTTAACGAGCAGTTCTTC.